The T cell receptor beta chain described here comes from a study of beta chain features in type 1 diabetes. Across the whole study: In all, some 100,000,000 sorted cells from all samples were analyzed.

Looked up from germline, CDR1 is SGHTA and CDR2 is FQGNSA. This CDR3 comprises 11 residues. The whole isolated RNA underwent reverse transcription, so sequencing captured expressed TCRB transcripts. Sequencing used immunoSEQ multiplex PCR; TCRdb keeps in-frame clones, though not all of them. The data contain roughly 610,000 clones, around a sixth of them singletons. Concerning this clone: Its ends do not fully match the called genes, so a read error is possible.

The TCR comes from a man between 18 and 29 years old in good health. The chain employs TRBV7-2 and TRBJ1-1; unclear D gene. The source material was naive CD4+ T cells from blood. The CDR3 bases are TGTGCCGGCAGCTTACAAAGGGAAGCTTTCTTT. Its translation: CAGSLQREAFF.